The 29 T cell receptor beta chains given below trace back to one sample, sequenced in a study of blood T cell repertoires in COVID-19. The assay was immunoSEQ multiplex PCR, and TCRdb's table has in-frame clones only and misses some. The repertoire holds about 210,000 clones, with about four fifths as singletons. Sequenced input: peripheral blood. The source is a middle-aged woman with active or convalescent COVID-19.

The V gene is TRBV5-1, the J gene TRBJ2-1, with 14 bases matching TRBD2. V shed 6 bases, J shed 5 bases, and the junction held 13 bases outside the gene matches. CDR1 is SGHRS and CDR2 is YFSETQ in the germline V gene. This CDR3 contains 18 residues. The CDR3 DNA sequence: TGCGCCAGCAAGCTAAGGACTAGCGGGGGGCCTACTCACAATGAGCAGTTCTTC. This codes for CASKLRTSGGPTHNEQFF.

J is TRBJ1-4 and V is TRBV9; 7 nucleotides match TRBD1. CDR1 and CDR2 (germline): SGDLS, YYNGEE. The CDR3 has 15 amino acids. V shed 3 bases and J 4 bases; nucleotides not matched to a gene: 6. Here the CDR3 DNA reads TGTGCCAGCAGCGAAGGGACAGAAAGTAATGAAAAACTGTTTTTT. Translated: CASSEGTESNEKLFF. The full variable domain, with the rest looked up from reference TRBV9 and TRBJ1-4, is DSGVTQTPKHLITATGQRVTLRCSPRSGDLSVYWYQQSLDQGLQFLIQYYNGEERAKGNILERFSAQQFPDLHSELNLSSLELGDSALYFCASSEGTESNEKLFFGSGTQLSVL.

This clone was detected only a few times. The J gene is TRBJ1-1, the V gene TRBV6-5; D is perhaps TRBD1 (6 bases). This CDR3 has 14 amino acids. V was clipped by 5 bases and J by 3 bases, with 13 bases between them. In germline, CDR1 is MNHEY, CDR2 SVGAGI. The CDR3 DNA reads TGTGCCAGCAGTCCTGCTGGGGGCTACACTGAAGCTTTCTTT. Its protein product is CASSPAGGYTEAFF.

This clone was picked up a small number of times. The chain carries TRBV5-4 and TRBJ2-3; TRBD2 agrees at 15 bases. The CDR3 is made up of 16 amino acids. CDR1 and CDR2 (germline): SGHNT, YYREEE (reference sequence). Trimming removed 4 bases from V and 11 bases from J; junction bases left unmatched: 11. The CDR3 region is CASSPGTSGRMGVQYF. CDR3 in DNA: TGTGCCAGCAGCCCGGGGACTAGCGGGAGGATGGGGGTGCAGTATTTT. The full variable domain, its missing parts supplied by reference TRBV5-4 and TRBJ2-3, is ETGVTQSPTHLIKTRGQQVTLRCSSQSGHNTVSWYQQALGQGPQFIFQYYREEENGRGNFPPRFSGLQFPNYSSELNVNALELDDSALYLCASSPGTSGRMGVQYFGPGTRLTVL.

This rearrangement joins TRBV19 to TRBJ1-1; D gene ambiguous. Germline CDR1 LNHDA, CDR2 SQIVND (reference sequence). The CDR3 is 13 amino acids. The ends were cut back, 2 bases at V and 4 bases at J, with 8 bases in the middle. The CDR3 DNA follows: TGTGCCAGTAGTATAACAGTTAGCACTGAAGCTTTCTTT. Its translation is CASSITVSTEAFF.

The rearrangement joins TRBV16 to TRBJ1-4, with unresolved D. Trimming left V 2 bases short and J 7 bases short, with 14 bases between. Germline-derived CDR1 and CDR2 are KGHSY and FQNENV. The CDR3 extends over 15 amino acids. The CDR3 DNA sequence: TGTGCCAGCAGCCAAAGCGGGCAGGCGGCTGAAAAACTGTTTTTT. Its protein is CASSQSGQAAEKLFF. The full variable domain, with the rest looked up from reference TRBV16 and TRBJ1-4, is GEEVAQTPKHLVRGEGQKAKLYCAPIKGHSYVFWYQQVLKNEFKFLISFQNENVFDETGMPKERFSAKCLPNSPCSLEIQATKLEDSAVYFCASSQSGQAAEKLFFGSGTQLSVL.

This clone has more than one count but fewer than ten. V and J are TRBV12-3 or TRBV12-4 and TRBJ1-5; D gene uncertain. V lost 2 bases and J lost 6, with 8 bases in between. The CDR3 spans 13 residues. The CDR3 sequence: CASSLLFRQPQHF. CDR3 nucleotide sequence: TGTGCCAGCAGTTTACTATTTCGTCAGCCCCAGCATTTT.

CDR3 coding DNA: TGCGCCAGCAGCTTGGAGGGACAGCTCTCTGGAAACACCATATATTTT. Encoded protein: CASSLEGQLSGNTIYF. The chain recombines TRBV5-1 with TRBJ1-3, with TRBD1 identical over 7 bases. Per the germline V gene, CDR1 is SGHRS and CDR2 is YFSETQ. This CDR3 comprises 16 residues. Trimming cost V 0 bases and J 0 bases; bases outside gene matches: 3.

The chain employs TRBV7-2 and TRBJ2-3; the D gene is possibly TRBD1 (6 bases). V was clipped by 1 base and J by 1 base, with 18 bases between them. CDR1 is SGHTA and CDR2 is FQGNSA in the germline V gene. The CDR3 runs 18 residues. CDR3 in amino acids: CASSLVPLRGIGTDTQYF. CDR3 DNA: TGTGCCAGCAGCTTAGTTCCCCTAAGGGGGATTGGCACAGATACGCAGTATTTT.

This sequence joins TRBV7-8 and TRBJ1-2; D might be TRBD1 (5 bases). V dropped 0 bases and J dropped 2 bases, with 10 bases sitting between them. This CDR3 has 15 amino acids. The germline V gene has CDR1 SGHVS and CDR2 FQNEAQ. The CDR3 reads CASSLALAGNYGYTF. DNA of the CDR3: TGTGCCAGCAGCTTAGCCCTTGCAGGGAACTATGGCTACACCTTC. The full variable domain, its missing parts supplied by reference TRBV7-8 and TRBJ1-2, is GAGVSQSPRYKVAKRGQDVALRCDPISGHVSLFWYQQALGQGPEFLTYFQNEAQLDKSGLPSDRFFAERPEGSVSTLKIQRTQQEDSAVYLCASSLALAGNYGYTFGSGTRLTVV.

In DNA form, the CDR3 reads TGTGCCACCAGCCAGGGAAACACCATATATTTT. Translated, it gives CATSQGNTIYF. The chain joins TRBV24-1 to TRBJ1-3; no reliable D call. Trimming stripped 7 bases from V and 4 bases from J, with 4 bases between. This CDR3 has 11 amino acids. Germline assignment: CDR1 KGHDR and CDR2 SFDVKD.

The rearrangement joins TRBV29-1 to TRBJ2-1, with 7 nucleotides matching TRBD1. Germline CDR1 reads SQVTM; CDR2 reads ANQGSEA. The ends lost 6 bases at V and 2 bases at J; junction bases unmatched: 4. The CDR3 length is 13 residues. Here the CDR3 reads CSVGTDAYNEQFF. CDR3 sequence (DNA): TGCAGCGTGGGGACAGACGCCTACAATGAGCAGTTCTTC.

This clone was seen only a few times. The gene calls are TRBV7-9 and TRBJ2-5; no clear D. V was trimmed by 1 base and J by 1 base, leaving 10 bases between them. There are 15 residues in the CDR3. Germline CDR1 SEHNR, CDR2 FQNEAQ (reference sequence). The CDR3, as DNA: TGTGCCAGCAGCTTAGGTCTGGGCACCCAAGAGACCCAGTACTTC. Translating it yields CASSLGLGTQETQYF.

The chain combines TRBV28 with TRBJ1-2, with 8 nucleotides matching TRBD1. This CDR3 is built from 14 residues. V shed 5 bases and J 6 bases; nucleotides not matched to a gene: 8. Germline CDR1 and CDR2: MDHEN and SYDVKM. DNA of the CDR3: TGTGCCAGCAGTCCGGACAGGGCAGGAGATGGCTACACCTTC. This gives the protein CASSPDRAGDGYTF.

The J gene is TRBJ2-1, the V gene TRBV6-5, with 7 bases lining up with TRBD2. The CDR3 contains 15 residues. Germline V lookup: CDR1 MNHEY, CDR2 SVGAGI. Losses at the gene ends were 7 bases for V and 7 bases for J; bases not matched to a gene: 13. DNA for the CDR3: TGTGCCAGCAAATTCCGGGCGGGGGAGGAGAATGAGCAGTTCTTC. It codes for CASKFRAGEENEQFF.

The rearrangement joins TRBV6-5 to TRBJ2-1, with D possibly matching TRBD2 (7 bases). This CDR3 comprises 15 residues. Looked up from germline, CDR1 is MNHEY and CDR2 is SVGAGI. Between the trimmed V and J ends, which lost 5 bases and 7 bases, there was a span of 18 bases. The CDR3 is CASSLYGGARNEQFF. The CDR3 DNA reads TGTGCCAGCAGTCTCTATGGGGGGGCCAGGAATGAGCAGTTCTTC.

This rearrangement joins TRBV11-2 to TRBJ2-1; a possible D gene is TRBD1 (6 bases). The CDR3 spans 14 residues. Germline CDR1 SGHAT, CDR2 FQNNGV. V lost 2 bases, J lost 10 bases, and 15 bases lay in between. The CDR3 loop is CASSLSNRVGEQFF. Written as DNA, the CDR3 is TGTGCCAGCAGCTTATCAAACAGGGTGGGCGAGCAGTTCTTC.

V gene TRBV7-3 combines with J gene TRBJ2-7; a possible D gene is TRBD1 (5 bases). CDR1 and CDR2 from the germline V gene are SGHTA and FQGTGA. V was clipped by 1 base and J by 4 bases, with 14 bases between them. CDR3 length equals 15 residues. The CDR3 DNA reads TGTGCCAGCAGCTTAAGCGCAGGGAACCAATACGAGCAGTACTTC. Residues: CASSLSAGNQYEQYF.

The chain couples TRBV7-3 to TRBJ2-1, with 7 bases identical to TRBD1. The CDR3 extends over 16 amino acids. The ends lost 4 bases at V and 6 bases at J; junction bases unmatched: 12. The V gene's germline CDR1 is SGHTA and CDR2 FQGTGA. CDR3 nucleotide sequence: TGTGCCAGCAGCTCGAGGGGGCTAGGTGGACTCAATGAGCAGTTCTTC. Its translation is CASSSRGLGGLNEQFF.

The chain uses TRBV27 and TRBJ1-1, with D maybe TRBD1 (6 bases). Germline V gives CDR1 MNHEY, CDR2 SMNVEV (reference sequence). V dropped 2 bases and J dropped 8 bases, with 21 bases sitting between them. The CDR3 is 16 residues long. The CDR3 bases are TGTGCCAGCAGTTTAGTAGGACAGACCTTTACTCGGGAAGCTTTCTTT. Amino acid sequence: CASSLVGQTFTREAFF.

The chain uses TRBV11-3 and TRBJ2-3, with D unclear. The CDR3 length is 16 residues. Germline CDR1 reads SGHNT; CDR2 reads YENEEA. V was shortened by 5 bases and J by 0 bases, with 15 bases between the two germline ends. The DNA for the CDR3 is TGTGCCAGCAGCCAGGAAGGTCTGCCTAGCACAGATACGCAGTATTTT. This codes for CASSQEGLPSTDTQYF.

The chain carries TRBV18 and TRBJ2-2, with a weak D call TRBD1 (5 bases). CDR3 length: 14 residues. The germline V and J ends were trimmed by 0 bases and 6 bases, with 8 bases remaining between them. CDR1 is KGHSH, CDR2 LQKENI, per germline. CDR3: CASSPPLTAGELFF. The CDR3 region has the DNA TGTGCCAGCTCACCACCCCTGACAGCCGGGGAGCTGTTTTTT.

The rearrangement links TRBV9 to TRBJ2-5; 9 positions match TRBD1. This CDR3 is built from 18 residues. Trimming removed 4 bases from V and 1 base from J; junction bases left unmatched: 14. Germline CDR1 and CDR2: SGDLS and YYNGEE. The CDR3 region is CASSKRPGQGMGQETQYF. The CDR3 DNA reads TGTGCCAGCAGCAAAAGACCGGGACAGGGAATGGGCCAAGAGACCCAGTACTTC.

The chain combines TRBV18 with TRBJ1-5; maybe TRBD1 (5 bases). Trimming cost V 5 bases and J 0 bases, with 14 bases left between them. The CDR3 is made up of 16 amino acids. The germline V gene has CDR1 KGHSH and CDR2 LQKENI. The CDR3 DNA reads TGTGCCAGCTCAGGTAGCGGGACGGGTAGCAATCAGCCCCAGCATTTT. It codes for CASSGSGTGSNQPQHF.

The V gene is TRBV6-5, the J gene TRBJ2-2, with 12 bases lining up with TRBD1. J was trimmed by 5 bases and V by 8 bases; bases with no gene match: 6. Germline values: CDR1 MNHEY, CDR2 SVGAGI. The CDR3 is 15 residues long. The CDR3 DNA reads TGTGCCAGCGGGGGGGACAGGGGGCCGACCGGGGAGCTGTTTTTT. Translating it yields CASGGDRGPTGELFF.

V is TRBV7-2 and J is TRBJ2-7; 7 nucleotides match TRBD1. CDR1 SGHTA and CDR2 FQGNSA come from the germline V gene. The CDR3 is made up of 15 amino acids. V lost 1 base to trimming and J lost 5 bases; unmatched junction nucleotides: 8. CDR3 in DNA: TGTGCCAGCAGCTTAGGCCCGCAACAGGGGAACGAGCAGTACTTC. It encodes CASSLGPQQGNEQYF.

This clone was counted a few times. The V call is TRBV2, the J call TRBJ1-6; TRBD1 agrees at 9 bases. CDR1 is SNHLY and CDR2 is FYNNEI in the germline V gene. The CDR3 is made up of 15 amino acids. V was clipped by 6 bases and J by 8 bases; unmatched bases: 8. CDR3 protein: CASRGQGLWDSPLHF. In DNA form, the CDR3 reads TGTGCCAGCAGGGGACAGGGCCTATGGGATTCACCCCTCCACTTT. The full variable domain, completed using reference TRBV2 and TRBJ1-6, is EPEVTQTPSHQVTQMGQEVILRCVPISNHLYFYWYRQILGQKVEFLVSFYNNEISEKSEIFDDQFSVERPDGSNFTLKIRSTKLEDSAMYFCASRGQGLWDSPLHFGNGTRLTVT.

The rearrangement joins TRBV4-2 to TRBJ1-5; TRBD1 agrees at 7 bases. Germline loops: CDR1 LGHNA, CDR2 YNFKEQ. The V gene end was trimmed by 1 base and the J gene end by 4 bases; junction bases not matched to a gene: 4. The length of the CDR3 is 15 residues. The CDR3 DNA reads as TGTGCCAGCAGCCAAGCTTCAGGGGGGAATCAGCCCCAGCATTTT. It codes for CASSQASGGNQPQHF.

CDR3 sequence reads: CASSRQGDNSPLHF. The CDR3 nucleotides are TGTGCCAGCAGTCGACAGGGCGACAATTCACCCCTCCACTTT. V gene TRBV11-3 combines with J gene TRBJ1-6, with TRBD1 identical over 7 bases. The CDR3 is 14 amino acids. Trimming removed 6 bases from V and 7 bases from J; junction bases left unmatched: 6. CDR1 and CDR2 from the germline V gene are SGHNT and YENEEA.